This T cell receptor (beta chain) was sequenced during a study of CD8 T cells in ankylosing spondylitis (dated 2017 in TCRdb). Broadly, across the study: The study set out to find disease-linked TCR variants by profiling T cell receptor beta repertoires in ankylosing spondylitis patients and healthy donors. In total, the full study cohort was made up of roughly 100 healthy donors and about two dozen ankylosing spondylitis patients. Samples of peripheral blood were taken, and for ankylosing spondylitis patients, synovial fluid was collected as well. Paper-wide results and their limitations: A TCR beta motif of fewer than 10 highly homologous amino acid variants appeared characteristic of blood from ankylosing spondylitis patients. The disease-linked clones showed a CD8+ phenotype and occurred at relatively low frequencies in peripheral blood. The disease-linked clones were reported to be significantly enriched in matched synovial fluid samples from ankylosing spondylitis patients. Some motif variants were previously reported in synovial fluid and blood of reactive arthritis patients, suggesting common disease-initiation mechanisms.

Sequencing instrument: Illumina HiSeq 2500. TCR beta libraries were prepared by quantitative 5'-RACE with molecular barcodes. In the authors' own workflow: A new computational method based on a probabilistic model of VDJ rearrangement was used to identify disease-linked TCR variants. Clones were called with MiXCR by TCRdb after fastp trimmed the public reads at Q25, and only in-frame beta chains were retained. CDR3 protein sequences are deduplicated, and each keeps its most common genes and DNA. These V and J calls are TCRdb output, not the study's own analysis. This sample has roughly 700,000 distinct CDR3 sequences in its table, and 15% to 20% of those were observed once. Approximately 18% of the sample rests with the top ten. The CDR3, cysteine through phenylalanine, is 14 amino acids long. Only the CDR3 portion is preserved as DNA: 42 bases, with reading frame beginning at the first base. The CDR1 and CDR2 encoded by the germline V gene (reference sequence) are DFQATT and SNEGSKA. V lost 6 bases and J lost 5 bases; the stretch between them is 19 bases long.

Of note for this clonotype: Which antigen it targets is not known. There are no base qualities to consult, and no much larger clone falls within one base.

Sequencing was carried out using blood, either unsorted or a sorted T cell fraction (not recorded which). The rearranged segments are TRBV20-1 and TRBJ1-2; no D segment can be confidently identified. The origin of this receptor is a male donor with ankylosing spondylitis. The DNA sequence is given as TGCAGTGCCCCGAAAGACACCCCCCGATATGGCTACACCTTC. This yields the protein CSAPKDTPRYGYTF.